The sequence of this TCR beta chain was determined in a study of PD-L1 blockade in urothelial cancer (dated by TCRdb to about 2017). The study in broad terms: Every patient began therapy around 2014 and was given atezolizumab 1,200 mg intravenously every 3 weeks. About nine tenths of the roughly 30 patients were males with bladder-origin urothelial cancer, and about 65% of the roughly 29 reported a prior smoking history. An ECOG performance status of 0 or 1 was recorded for the patients, and 0 to 3 prior chemotherapy regimens had been received by the patients. Blood samples were analyzed at 3 weeks after treatment start (second dose) and at 6 weeks after treatment start. A median of approximately 140,000 T cells and 85,000 or so unique TCRs was obtained from blood samples, and a median clonality of roughly 0.08 was observed. An exploratory multi-omic analysis was conducted of the somatic, immune and clinical correlates of response to PD-L1 blockade with atezolizumab in urothelial cancer. Pretreatment tumor samples and matched peripheral blood, collected serially before and after atezolizumab treatment, underwent TCR sequencing. Progression-free survival longer than 6 months counted as durable clinical benefit, and TCR features were additionally tested against both progression-free and overall survival. In the same patients who had TCR sequencing, pretreatment tumors also underwent whole exome sequencing and RNA sequencing. Durable clinical benefit was achieved by nine patients and was not achieved by 20 patients. Twenty-nine patients had pretreatment blood TCR-seq, around 25 had at least one posttreatment blood collection, and around 25 had tumor TCR-seq. General conclusions and limits of the study: Among patients with durable benefit, tumor-associated TCR clones showed greater expansion in peripheral blood 3 weeks after treatment started (n of about 20, p = 0.022). Because the sample size was small (n ≈ 29) and many exploratory analyses were performed, the results are intended to be hypothesis-generating. A pretreatment peripheral blood TCR clonality below the median was linked to improved progression-free and overall survival.

This clone came up a few times. Its target antigen remains unknown. Base qualities are not recorded, but no much larger clone differs from it by a single base. To estimate absolute template abundance from read counts, synthetic TCR analog templates were spiked into each PCR. The immunoSEQ assay was used to amplify TCRbeta CDR3 regions from genomic DNA with bias-controlled V and J gene primers. Sequencing of rearranged TCRbeta segments was performed at approximately 20X coverage. On the authors' methods: Sequencing errors were corrected by clustering and CDR3s were annotated against IMGT to assign V, D and J genes. Out-of-frame and stop-codon sequences were excluded, and only productive TCRbeta rearrangements were used in downstream analyses. Clonality was computed as one minus Shannon entropy normalized by the log of the number of unique productive sequences. Clones differing between time points or between blood and tumor were identified using Fisher's exact test with Benjamini-Hochberg correction, with an adjusted p below 0.01 applied as the threshold. TCRdb limited this immuneACCESS table to in-frame rearrangements with V and J called. A share of clones is missing; checked studies link under half to unresolved V genes, and the rest is unexplained. The V and J calls and clone size are taken from that table; D and trimming were inferred from the DNA. This sample has roughly 120,000 clones in its table, and around 85% of those were observed once. 3.2% of the sample is taken by the ten largest.

The CDR3 runs 15 residues from the cysteine to the phenylalanine. The kept DNA is CDR3 alone, 45 bases in frame from the first base. Clipping removes 5 bases from V and 7 bases from J, with 8 as the unmatched junction base count. Taken from the germline V gene, the CDR1 and CDR2 loops are SGHAT and FQNNGV. The label giving this sample's time point can be read as: pretreatment peripheral blood. A total of 29 patients with locally advanced or metastatic urothelial carcinoma, treated at Memorial Sloan Kettering on a trial protocol, made up the cohort. Peripheral blood mononuclear cells were collected pretreatment and during treatment, at between 1 and 8 total time points per patient. The Qiagen DNeasy Blood extraction kit was used to purify genomic DNA from total PBMCs and tumor samples. Collected pretreatment and during treatment, PBMCs were isolated and stored as previously described.

Here the chain combines TRBV11-2 and TRBJ1-6, and 7 junctional nucleotides match TRBD1. The receptor was isolated from a man between 45 and 60 years old with urothelial cancer. The material sequenced was PBMCs, taken around atezolizumab (anti-PD-L1) treatment. The nucleotide sequence reads TGTGCCAGCAGCGCCCGGGACAGCCTAAATTCACCCCTCCACTTT. It translates as CASSARDSLNSPLHF.